This record covers a single TCR beta chain. Other DNA sequences within the sample encode an identical CDR3. The data are from a study of control samples from healthy donors and cancer patients. Repertoires were generated with immunoSEQ multiplex PCR, while TCRdb's copy carries only in-frame clones and drops some. The data contain around 230,000 clones, 85% to 95% of them singletons. Trimming left V 0 bases short and J 2 bases short, with 7 bases between. The length of the CDR3 is 14 residues. The V gene's germline CDR1 is LNHNV and CDR2 YYDKDF (reference sequence). Sequencing was performed on blood. The V gene is TRBV15, the J gene TRBJ1-1; possible D gene TRBD1, 5 bases. The receptor comes from a middle-aged man in good health. The CDR3 is CATSRDRVNTEAFF. The CDR3 region has the DNA TGTGCCACCAGCAGAGACAGGGTTAACACTGAAGCTTTCTTT.